A single sample gave rise to the 18 T cell receptor beta chains below, sequenced in a study of blood T cell repertoires in COVID-19. Sequencing used immunoSEQ multiplex PCR; TCRdb keeps in-frame clones, though not all of them. The table includes about 200,000 clones, around nine tenths detected once. Sample: peripheral blood. The source of these receptors is a man between 60 and 75 years old with acute or convalescent COVID-19.

CDR3 amino acids: CASSSGQTNYGYTF. The CDR3, as DNA: TGTGCCAGCAGTAGCGGGCAGACAAACTATGGCTACACCTTC. The rearrangement links TRBV5-4 to TRBJ1-2; D not resolved. There are 14 residues in the CDR3. Germline V gives CDR1 SGHNT, CDR2 YYREEE (reference sequence). V lost 5 bases and J 2 bases, leaving 13 bases between the germline ends.

Here the CDR3 DNA reads TGTGCCAGTAGGGGGACAGGGAGAAACACTGAAGCTTTCTTT. Its translation is CASRGTGRNTEAFF. The chain joins TRBV19 to TRBJ1-1, with 9 bases identical to TRBD1. CDR3 length: 14 amino acids. Germline CDR1 reads LNHDA; CDR2 reads SQIVND (reference sequence). V was pared by 6 bases and J by 2 bases, with 4 bases of the junction left unmatched.

This rearrangement joins TRBV6-2 or TRBV6-3 to TRBJ2-2; D gene ambiguous. The CDR3 is 13 amino acids. Per germline, CDR1 MNHEY and CDR2 SVGEGT. Deletions cut 2 bases from V and 5 bases from J, with 6 bases between. Here the CDR3 reads CASSYVSTGELFF. The CDR3 bases are TGTGCCAGCAGTTACGTCAGTACCGGGGAGCTGTTTTTT.

The chain combines TRBV6-2 or TRBV6-3 with TRBJ2-7; 12 bases fit TRBD2. V lost 5 bases and J lost 1; bases outside the gene matches: 12. The germline V gene encodes CDR1 MNHEY and CDR2 SVGEGT. The CDR3 is 18 residues long. In DNA, the CDR3 is TGTGCCAGCAGTACCTCTGGACTAGCGGGGAGGGGATCCTACGAGCAGTACTTC. This codes for CASSTSGLAGRGSYEQYF.

This clone appeared once. The chain has TRBV27 and TRBJ1-2, with D possibly TRBD1 on 6 matching bases. Germline V CDR1 and CDR2: MNHEY, SMNVEV (reference sequence). The CDR3 is made up of 15 amino acids. Between the trimmed V and J ends, which lost 3 bases and 4 bases, there was a span of 15 bases. As DNA, the CDR3 is TGTGCCAGCAGTTTGACAGGCCCGCGGGCCTATGGCTACACCTTC. Protein product: CASSLTGPRAYGYTF.

The V gene is TRBV7-2, the J gene TRBJ1-5, with D perhaps TRBD1 (5 bases). V was pared by 0 bases and J by 3 bases, with 9 bases between. In germline, CDR1 is SGHTA, CDR2 FQGNSA. The CDR3 has 15 residues. CDR3 amino acids: CASSLAGAINQPQHF. The CDR3 DNA sequence: TGTGCCAGCAGCTTAGCAGGGGCTATCAATCAGCCCCAGCATTTT.

The chain has TRBV25-1 and TRBJ1-2, with a weak D call TRBD1 (5 bases). V was pared by 0 bases and J by 2 bases, with 7 bases between. Germline V gene data show CDR1 as MGHDK and CDR2 as SYGVNS. CDR3 length: 14 residues. The CDR3 DNA reads as TGTGCCAGCAGTGAATACGGGGGGAACTATGGCTACACCTTC. It yields the protein CASSEYGGNYGYTF.

This clone was found once. The V call is TRBV2, the J call TRBJ1-2, with D perhaps TRBD1 (6 bases). V dropped 3 bases and J dropped 2 bases, with 13 bases sitting between them. Germline V lookup: CDR1 SNHLY, CDR2 FYNNEI. The CDR3 has 15 amino acids. Here the CDR3 DNA reads TGTGCCAGCAGTGAGTCTCCACAGGGCAACTATGGCTACACCTTC. Translating gives CASSESPQGNYGYTF.

V is TRBV3-1 (or the pseudogene TRBV3-2) and J is TRBJ2-1; D is possibly TRBD1 (5 bases). V was shortened by 4 bases and J by 4 bases, with 5 bases between the two germline ends. CDR3 size: 12 residues. CDR1 is LGHDT and CDR2 is YNNKEL in the germline V gene (reference sequence). Written as DNA, the CDR3 is TGTGCCAGCAGCCGACAGTACAATGAGCAGTTCTTC. It is translated as CASSRQYNEQFF.

The chain is built from TRBV9 and TRBJ2-7; 9 bases match TRBD1. The V gene's germline CDR1 is SGDLS and CDR2 YYNGEE. V shed 4 bases, J shed 2 bases, and the junction held 7 bases outside the gene matches. This CDR3 region has 15 residues. CDR3: CASSPGTGRAYEQYF. The CDR3 nucleotides read TGTGCCAGCAGCCCCGGGACAGGGAGGGCCTACGAGCAGTACTTC.

This clone was observed a few times. The V gene is TRBV7-9, the J gene TRBJ1-5, with a possible D match to TRBD1 (6 bases). Between the trimmed V and J ends, which lost 5 bases and 9 bases, there was a span of 20 bases. This CDR3 spans 15 amino acids. CDR1 is SEHNR, CDR2 FQNEAQ, per germline (reference sequence). The CDR3 region is CASSLAAGESRPQHF. CDR3 nucleotide sequence: TGTGCCAGCAGCCTCGCGGCAGGGGAATCACGGCCCCAGCATTTT.

V is TRBV6-1 and J is TRBJ1-6; TRBD1 is a possible D gene (5 bases). Germline V gene lookup returns CDR1 MNHNS and CDR2 SASEGT. The CDR3 has 14 amino acids. Trimming took off 2 bases at V and 13 bases at J, with 15 bases between the two ends. This chain's CDR3 is CASSESVGGGPLHF. The CDR3 bases are TGTGCCAGCAGTGAATCGGTTGGGGGAGGCCCCCTCCACTTT.

This chain joins TRBV7-9 and TRBJ2-5; D gene uncertain. CDR1 SEHNR and CDR2 FQNEAQ come from the germline V gene (reference sequence). The ends were cut back, 4 bases at V and 0 bases at J, with 6 bases in the middle. This CDR3 has 13 residues. As DNA, the CDR3 is TGTGCCAGCAGCTCTATGAACCAAGAGACCCAGTACTTC. As protein: CASSSMNQETQYF.

The chain links TRBV7-9 to TRBJ1-5; possible D gene TRBD1, 5 bases. V was trimmed by 4 bases and J by 6 bases, leaving 16 bases between them. The CDR3 totals 15 residues. In germline, CDR1 is SEHNR, CDR2 FQNEAQ (reference sequence). This CDR3 reads CASSWGTLSGQPQHF. The CDR3 coding sequence is TGTGCCAGCAGCTGGGGCACCCTCTCCGGTCAGCCCCAGCATTTT.

V and J are TRBV5-1 and TRBJ2-1, with 15 nucleotides matching TRBD2. The CDR3 is 17 residues long. Trimming took 4 bases from V and 5 from J; bases not matched to a gene: 7. CDR1 SGHRS and CDR2 YFSETQ come from the germline V gene. The chain's CDR3 is CASSPGLAGGLDNEQFF. DNA for the CDR3: TGCGCCAGCAGCCCAGGACTAGCGGGGGGGCTTGACAATGAGCAGTTCTTC.

V is TRBV10-2 and J is TRBJ2-2, with 8 bases aligning to TRBD2. The germline CDR1 and CDR2 sequences are WSHSY and SAAADI. Germline trimming cut 8 bases from V and 4 bases from J; bases unmatched to any gene: 15. This CDR3 region has 17 residues. The CDR3 region is CASSRGGAVRITGELFF. In DNA, the CDR3 is TGCGCCAGCTCCCGGGGGGGGGCGGTCCGGATCACCGGGGAGCTGTTTTTT.

A few counts support this clone. V gene TRBV3-1 (or the pseudogene TRBV3-2) combines with J gene TRBJ2-1; 8 positions agree with TRBD2. Germline V gives CDR1 LGHDT, CDR2 YNNKEL (reference sequence). J gave up 12 bases and V 0 bases, and 10 bases lay outside the gene matches. CDR3 length: 15 amino acids. CDR3 in DNA: TGTGCCAGCAGCCAAGATTGGGCTAGCGGGTTGGGGCAGTTCTTC. Its protein is CASSQDWASGLGQFF.

The V gene is TRBV6-5, the J gene TRBJ2-5; D remains unclear. CDR1 is MNHEY and CDR2 is SVGAGI in the germline V gene. The CDR3 is 15 residues long. V gave up 8 bases and J gave up 1 base, with 17 bases separating them. CDR3 loop: CASVYGLFGQETQYF. The CDR3 bases are TGTGCCAGCGTATACGGGTTGTTCGGCCAAGAGACCCAGTACTTC.